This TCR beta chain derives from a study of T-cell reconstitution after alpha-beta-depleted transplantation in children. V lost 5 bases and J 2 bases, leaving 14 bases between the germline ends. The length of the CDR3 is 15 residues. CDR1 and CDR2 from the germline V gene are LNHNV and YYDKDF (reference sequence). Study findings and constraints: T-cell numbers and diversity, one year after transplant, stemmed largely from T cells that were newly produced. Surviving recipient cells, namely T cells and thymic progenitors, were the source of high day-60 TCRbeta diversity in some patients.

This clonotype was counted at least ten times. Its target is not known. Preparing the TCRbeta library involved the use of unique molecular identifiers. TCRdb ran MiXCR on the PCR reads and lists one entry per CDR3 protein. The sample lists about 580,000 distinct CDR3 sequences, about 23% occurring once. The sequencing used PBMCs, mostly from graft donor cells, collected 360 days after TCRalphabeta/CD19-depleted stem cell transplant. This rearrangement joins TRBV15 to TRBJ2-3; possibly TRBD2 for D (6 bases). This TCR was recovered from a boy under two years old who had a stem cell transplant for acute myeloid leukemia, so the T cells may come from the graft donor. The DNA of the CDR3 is TGTGCCACCAGCGGCCGGGACTCAGCCACAGATACGCAGTATTTT. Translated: CATSGRDSATDTQYF.